These T cell receptor beta chains were read from a single sample in a study of graft-versus-host responses after intestinal transplantation. Only in-frame clones appear in the TCRdb table, and some are missing; sequencing was by immunoSEQ multiplex PCR. The repertoire includes 4,600 or so clones, 29% of them detected once, and 7.9% sits in the top ten. The sequenced sample was alloreactive CD4+ T cells from a mixed lymphocyte reaction culture, obtained before transplantation. The receptors stem from a human patient who was an organ donor for intestinal transplantation. Both conserved end residues are part of each CDR3. Fields, in order: CDR3 DNA, CDR3 protein, J gene, clone size, V gene, D gene. The D gene is left open where the match is weak. Clone size appears in some rows only: once, few, many, or a class for an expanded clone.

TGTGCCAGCAGCTCCCTGGGACAGTCCTCGAACACTGAAGCTTTCTTT | CASSSLGQSSNTEAFF | TRBJ1-1 | medium-sized | TRBV7-9 | TRBD1
TGTGCCAGCAGCTCGGACAGGGTTGGCTACACCTTC | CASSSDRVGYTF | TRBJ1-2 | large | TRBV7-2 | TRBD1
TGTGCCAGCAGCTATAACGCAGGGGGTTATGGCTACACCTTC | CASSYNAGGYGYTF | TRBJ1-2 | few | TRBV28 | TRBD1
TGTGCCATCAGTACTCTTGACGCTCAGCCCCAGCATTTT | CAISTLDAQPQHF | TRBJ1-5 | NA | TRBV10-3 | NA
TGCGCCAGCAGCTTGGGGGACAGCTCCTACAATGAGCAGTTCTTC | CASSLGDSSYNEQFF | TRBJ2-1 | NA | TRBV5-1 | TRBD1
TGCAGCGTTGAGAAACGTCTGAACACTGAAGCTTTCTTT | CSVEKRLNTEAFF | TRBJ1-1 | few | TRBV29-1 | NA
TGTGCCAGCAGCTTGCTGGGAGGCCCTTACACTGAAGCTTTCTTT | CASSLLGGPYTEAFF | TRBJ1-1 | few | TRBV5-8 | NA
TGTGCCAGCAGCGTAATGGGGCTCCGTGGAAACACCATATATTTT | CASSVMGLRGNTIYF | TRBJ1-3 | large | TRBV9 | NA
TGTGCCATCGCGAGCACAGATACGCAGTATTTT | CAIASTDTQYF | TRBJ2-3 | NA | TRBV10-3 | NA
TGTGCCAGTTTAAGGACAGGGGGCTTGACCGGGGAGCTGTTTTTT | CASLRTGGLTGELFF | TRBJ2-2 | medium-sized | TRBV2 | TRBD1
TGCGCCAGCAGCCAAGGGCTCCCGGGGGCGAATGGCTACACCTTC | CASSQGLPGANGYTF | TRBJ1-2 | NA | TRBV4-1 | NA
TGTGCCAGCAGTTCCGGACAGAGTCTAGCCAAAAACATTCAGTACTTC | CASSSGQSLAKNIQYF | TRBJ2-4 | NA | TRBV6-5 | NA
TGTGCCAGCAGCCAAGGGGGGGGCCAGGAGACCCAGTACTTC | CASSQGGGQETQYF | TRBJ2-5 | NA | TRBV4-2 | NA